The 24 T cell receptor beta chains listed next were all sequenced from one sample in a study of blood T cell repertoires in COVID-19. Sequencing was performed with immunoSEQ multiplex PCR; in TCRdb, only in-frame clones are kept and a portion is missing. The top ten clones hold 11% of a sample with 150,000 to 200,000 clones, roughly 82% of them seen once. The sequenced material came from PBMCs or T cells enriched from blood (not recorded which). These receptors originate from a man aged 45-65 years who had recovered from COVID-19.

V is TRBV7-9 and J is TRBJ2-7; 8 bases agree with TRBD2. Germline V gene sequence: CDR1 SEHNR, CDR2 FQNEAQ (reference sequence). The CDR3 covers 14 residues. Losses at the gene ends were 3 bases for V and 6 bases for J; bases not matched to a gene: 7. Here the CDR3 DNA reads TGTGCCAGCAGCTTCGGGGCGGGGGGCGGCGAGCAGTACTTC. Translating it yields CASSFGAGGGEQYF.

The chain carries TRBV27 and TRBJ1-4; D remains ambiguous. The CDR3 runs to 18 residues. Trimming took 5 bases from V and 4 from J, leaving 23 bases between them. Germline values: CDR1 MNHEY, CDR2 SMNVEV (reference sequence). The CDR3 DNA sequence: TGTGCCAGCAGTCCCGATCCCTCCCGGGTAGCCATTAATGAAAAACTGTTTTTT. Translating gives CASSPDPSRVAINEKLFF.

The V and J genes are TRBV29-1 and TRBJ2-5; TRBD2 agrees at 9 bases. Losses at the gene ends were 4 bases for V and 4 bases for J; bases not matched to a gene: 7. The germline gives CDR1 SQVTM, CDR2 ANQGSEA. CDR3 length: 14 amino acids. DNA for the CDR3: TGCAGCGTTGGGGGTAGCGGGAGTGTAGAGACCCAGTACTTC. Its translation is CSVGGSGSVETQYF.

The gene calls are TRBV19 and TRBJ1-4; perhaps TRBD1 as D (5 bases). The germline V and J ends were trimmed by 3 bases and 7 bases, with 12 bases remaining between them. The CDR3 consists of 14 residues. The germline V gene encodes CDR1 LNHDA and CDR2 SQIVND (reference sequence). The CDR3 bases are TGTGCCAGTAGTATCATGCAGGGCCGTGAAAAACTGTTTTTT. Translation gives CASSIMQGREKLFF.

This clone was detected a few times. The rearrangement joins TRBV2 to TRBJ1-6; D gene unclear. CDR3 length equals 12 residues. V was clipped by 4 bases and J by 14 bases, with 12 bases between them. Germline CDR1 and CDR2: SNHLY and FYNNEI. CDR3 sequence reads: CASSAGDGTLHF. The DNA for the CDR3 is TGTGCCAGCAGTGCCGGGGATGGGACCCTCCACTTT.

This rearrangement joins TRBV13 to TRBJ1-4; tentatively, D is TRBD1 (6 bases). CDR3 length equals 17 residues. CDR1 and CDR2 from the germline V gene are PRHDT and FYEKMQ (reference sequence). The V gene lost 1 base and the J gene lost 10 bases, with 22 bases spanning the gap. The CDR3 sequence: CASSLAGTSRAFGKLFF. The CDR3 coding sequence is TGTGCCAGCAGCTTAGCAGGGACATCACGGGCTTTTGGAAAACTGTTTTTT.

In DNA form, the CDR3 reads TGTGCCAGCAGCGCAGACAGGTCCTACGAGCAGTACTTC. This translates into CASSADRSYEQYF. The V and J genes are TRBV7-2 and TRBJ2-7, with D possibly TRBD1 on 6 matching bases. Germline V gene sequence: CDR1 SGHTA, CDR2 FQGNSA. V shed 5 bases and J shed 1 base, with 9 bases lying between them. The CDR3 is made up of 13 amino acids. The entire variable domain, with the rest obtained from reference TRBV7-2 and TRBJ2-7, is as follows: GAGVSQSPSNKVTEKGKDVELRCDPISGHTALYWYRQSLGQGLEFLIYFQGNSAPDKSGLPSDRFSAERTGGSVSTLTIQRTQQEDSAVYLCASSADRSYEQYFGPGTRLTVT.

This chain links TRBV28 with TRBJ1-4; 12 bases align to TRBD1. The CDR3 spans 17 residues. J lost 7 bases, V lost 3 bases, and 9 bases had no gene match. Per germline, CDR1 MDHEN and CDR2 SYDVKM. This chain's CDR3 is CASSFAGQGAMTEKLFF. CDR3 nucleotides: TGTGCCAGCAGTTTTGCGGGACAGGGGGCTATGACTGAAAAACTGTTTTTT.

This rearrangement joins TRBV6-5 to TRBJ1-1; TRBD1 might be the D (6 bases). This CDR3 has 14 amino acids. Trimming removed 5 bases at V and 0 bases at J, with 10 bases between. The germline V gene encodes CDR1 MNHEY and CDR2 SVGAGI. CDR3 region: CASSRDMVNTEAFF. CDR3 DNA: TGTGCCAGCAGTCGGGACATGGTGAACACTGAAGCTTTCTTT.

The V gene is TRBV7-6, the J gene TRBJ2-2; a weak D match, TRBD1 (6 bases). CDR3 length equals 17 residues. The ends were cut back, 4 bases at V and 0 bases at J, with 15 bases in the middle. CDR1 is SGHVS and CDR2 is FNYEAQ in the germline V gene. The CDR3 protein is CASSYLGQIANTGELFF. CDR3 nucleotides: TGTGCCAGCAGCTACCTAGGACAGATAGCGAACACCGGGGAGCTGTTTTTT. Full variable domain (missing parts from reference TRBV7-6 and TRBJ2-2): GAGVSQSPRYKVTKRGQDVALRCDPISGHVSLYWYRQALGQGPEFLTYFNYEAQQDKSGLPNDRFSAERPEGSISTLTIQRTEQRDSAMYRCASSYLGQIANTGELFFGEGSRLTVL.

The genes are TRBV2 and TRBJ2-7; 9 nucleotides line up with TRBD1. Trimming cost V 3 bases and J 3 bases; bases outside gene matches: 6. In germline, CDR1 is SNHLY, CDR2 FYNNEI. CDR3 length: 15 residues. The CDR3, as DNA: TGTGCCAGCAGTGATTGGACAGGGGAAAACTACGAGCAGTACTTC. It yields the protein CASSDWTGENYEQYF.

The V call is TRBV4-2, the J call TRBJ2-5; the match to TRBD2 covers 7 bases. This CDR3 has 14 residues. V was clipped by 3 bases and J by 5 bases; unmatched bases: 6. The germline CDR1 and CDR2 sequences are LGHNA and YNFKEQ. The CDR3: CASSQSGGKETQYF. In DNA, the CDR3 is TGTGCCAGCAGCCAGTCGGGGGGAAAGGAGACCCAGTACTTC.

The chain links TRBV5-4 to TRBJ2-3, with 8 positions matching TRBD1. In germline, CDR1 is SGHNT, CDR2 YYREEE (reference sequence). The CDR3 has 16 residues. Trimming cost V 4 bases and J 4 bases; bases outside gene matches: 11. DNA for the CDR3: TGTGCCAGCAGCCGGGGCGGACAGGGAAGGGCAGATACGCAGTATTTT. Translating gives CASSRGGQGRADTQYF. Supplemented by reference TRBV5-4 and TRBJ2-3, the full variable domain reads ETGVTQSPTHLIKTRGQQVTLRCSSQSGHNTVSWYQQALGQGPQFIFQYYREEENGRGNFPPRFSGLQFPNYSSELNVNALELDDSALYLCASSRGGQGRADTQYFGPGTRLTVL.

This chain links TRBV3-1 (or the pseudogene TRBV3-2) with TRBJ1-5, with 7 bases matching TRBD1. The length of the CDR3 is 13 residues. Unmatched junction bases numbered 9, after V lost 1 base and J lost 15 bases. Germline values: CDR1 LGHDT, CDR2 YNNKEL (reference sequence). The CDR3 here is CASSQVLQGIRHF. CDR3 bases: TGTGCCAGCAGCCAAGTCCTACAGGGGATAAGGCATTTT.

The chain links TRBV7-2 to TRBJ2-1; TRBD2 matches at 8 bases. This CDR3 is built from 15 residues. V lost 4 bases, J lost 0 bases, and 2 bases stayed unmatched. The germline gives CDR1 SGHTA, CDR2 FQGNSA. CDR3 DNA sequence: TGTGCCAGCAGCTCAAGCGGGGGCTCCTACAATGAGCAGTTCTTC. It encodes CASSSSGGSYNEQFF.

The chain combines TRBV7-2 with TRBJ1-2; D is unresolved. V was pared by 0 bases and J by 6 bases, with 8 bases between. The CDR3 totals 13 residues. The germline V gene has CDR1 SGHTA and CDR2 FQGNSA. CDR3 nucleotide sequence: TGTGCCAGCAGCTTAGCGGCGGCGGATGGCTACACCTTC. Protein sequence: CASSLAAADGYTF.

CDR3 DNA: TGTGCCAGCAGCCAAGATCCGCGGGGCACAGATACGCAGTATTTT. Protein sequence: CASSQDPRGTDTQYF. The chain combines TRBV3-1 (or the pseudogene TRBV3-2) with TRBJ2-3, with D possibly matching TRBD2 (5 bases). The CDR3 consists of 15 residues. CDR1 is LGHDT and CDR2 is YNNKEL in the germline V gene (reference sequence). Trimming shortened V by 0 bases and J by 1 base, and 8 bases separated the two germline ends.

The J gene is TRBJ1-1, the V gene TRBV28, with D hard to call. Per the germline V gene, CDR1 is MDHEN and CDR2 is SYDVKM. The CDR3 loop spans 14 amino acids. Trimming left V 3 bases short and J 0 bases short, with 8 bases between. CDR3 loop: CASSLVSLNTEAFF. The CDR3, as DNA: TGTGCCAGCAGTTTGGTCAGTCTGAACACTGAAGCTTTCTTT.

The chain carries TRBV15 and TRBJ2-5, with D uncertain. Germline V gene data show CDR1 as LNHNV and CDR2 as YYDKDF (reference sequence). The CDR3 runs 14 residues. Deletions cut 3 bases from V and 5 bases from J, with 13 bases between. For the CDR3, the DNA is TGTGCCACCAGCAGGGGCAGGATTGAGGAGACCCAGTACTTC. It translates to CATSRGRIEETQYF. The entire variable domain, with the rest obtained from reference TRBV15 and TRBJ2-5, is as follows: DAMVIQNPRYQVTQFGKPVTLSCSQTLNHNVMYWYQQKSSQAPKLLFHYYDKDFNNEADTPDNFQSRRPNTSFCFLDIRSPGLGDTAMYLCATSRGRIEETQYFGPGTRLLVL.

This clone was recorded only once. This chain uses TRBV28 with TRBJ1-2, with unresolved D. Trimming removed 4 bases from V and 8 bases from J, with 5 bases in between. The CDR3 has 10 amino acids. CDR1 and CDR2 from the germline V gene are MDHEN and SYDVKM. The CDR3 loop is CASSSTGYTF. The CDR3 nucleotides read TGTGCCAGCAGTTCCACAGGCTACACCTTC.

V and J are TRBV15 and TRBJ2-7, with D possibly being TRBD1 (6 bases). V lost 0 bases and J lost 6, with 21 bases in between. Germline CDR1 reads LNHNV; CDR2 reads YYDKDF (reference sequence). The CDR3 length is 17 residues. The CDR3 loop is CATSRDEVSGENGEQYF. The DNA for the CDR3 is TGTGCCACCAGCAGAGATGAGGTGTCAGGGGAAAATGGCGAGCAGTACTTC. Together with reference TRBV15 and TRBJ2-7, the CDR3 gives the full variable domain: DAMVIQNPRYQVTQFGKPVTLSCSQTLNHNVMYWYQQKSSQAPKLLFHYYDKDFNNEADTPDNFQSRRPNTSFCFLDIRSPGLGDTAMYLCATSRDEVSGENGEQYFGPGTRLTVT.

The chain employs TRBV25-1 and TRBJ1-4; a possible D gene is TRBD1 (6 bases). Trimming took off 4 bases at V and 4 bases at J, with 13 bases between the two ends. This CDR3 region has 15 residues. CDR1 is MGHDK, CDR2 SYGVNS, per germline. The CDR3 DNA sequence: TGTGCCAGCAGTGCCCAGGGGATTGGTAATGAAAAACTGTTTTTT. It encodes CASSAQGIGNEKLFF.

The chain recombines TRBV9 with TRBJ1-2; TRBD1 matches 11 bases. The CDR3 is 16 residues long. Germline-derived CDR1 and CDR2 are SGDLS and YYNGEE. Trimming took 4 bases from V and 2 from J; bases not matched to a gene: 7. The DNA for the CDR3 is TGTGCCAGCAGCAAACCCGGGACAGGGGGGAACTATGGCTACACCTTC. Translating it yields CASSKPGTGGNYGYTF.

Here the CDR3 DNA reads TGTGCCACCAGTGATCCGGGACTAGCCCACAATGAGCAGTTCTTC. This gives the protein CATSDPGLAHNEQFF. This chain links TRBV24-1 with TRBJ2-1; 9 bases align to TRBD2. The CDR3 covers 15 residues. With 3 bases clipped from V and 5 bases from J, the junction kept 4 bases outside the gene matches. Per the germline V gene, CDR1 is KGHDR and CDR2 is SFDVKD.